The rows below give T cell receptor beta chains drawn from one sample of a study of blood T cell repertoires in COVID-19. Only in-frame clones appear in the TCRdb table, and some are missing; sequencing was by immunoSEQ multiplex PCR. The sample holds 150,000 to 200,000 clones, 90% seen once. Sequencing was done on a sample of peripheral blood. These receptors were obtained from a man aged 60 to 75 with active or convalescent COVID-19. CDR3s include the opening cysteine and the closing phenylalanine or tryptophan. The D gene is left open where the match is weak. Rows may omit the clone size; those that give it use once, few, many or a size class.

TRBD1,TRBV10-1,16,-,TRBJ2-1,CASSPLTGGSYNEQFF,TGCGCCAGCAGTCCCCTGACAGGGGGATCCTACAATGAGCAGTTCTTC
-,TRBV5-4,16,-,TRBJ1-2,CASSLFLGEANYGYTF,TGTGCCAGCAGCTTGTTTTTAGGGGAGGCTAACTATGGCTACACCTTC
-,TRBV2,14,-,TRBJ2-7,CASSRLGGDYEQYF,TGTGCCAGCAGTCGACTAGGAGGCGACTACGAGCAGTACTTC
-,TRBV25-1,13,-,TRBJ1-1,CASNGALNTEAFF,TGTGCCAGCAATGGGGCCTTGAACACTGAAGCTTTCTTT
-,TRBV12-3/TRBV12-4,13,-,TRBJ1-1,CASRTAGHTEAFF,TGTGCCAGCAGAACGGCAGGGCACACTGAAGCTTTCTTT
-,TRBV27,13,-,TRBJ1-1,CASSLGGTGEAFF,TGTGCCAGCAGTTTAGGAGGCACCGGCGAAGCTTTCTTT
-,TRBV28,9,-,TRBJ2-7,CASSPTTGF,TGTGCCAGCAGTCCGACGACTGGTTTC
-,TRBV30,13,-,TRBJ2-5,CAWRGAGGETQYF,TGTGCCTGGAGAGGAGCAGGGGGGGAGACCCAGTACTTC
-,TRBV29-1,14,few,TRBJ1-6,CSAAEGVNNSPLHF,TGCAGCGCAGCGGAGGGAGTTAATAATTCACCCCTCCACTTT
TRBD1,TRBV5-4,16,-,TRBJ1-2,CASSPATGTGHYGYTF,TGTGCCAGCAGCCCCGCGACAGGGACGGGACACTATGGCTACACCTTC
TRBD1,TRBV5-4,15,-,TRBJ2-3,CASSGGQGKSDTQYF,TGTGCCAGCAGCGGGGGACAGGGGAAGTCCGATACGCAGTATTTT
TRBD2,TRBV6-5,15,-,TRBJ2-3,CASSTQRGGTDTQYF,TGTGCCAGCAGTACACAGCGGGGGGGCACAGATACGCAGTATTTT
-,TRBV10-1,14,once,TRBJ2-3,CASRGPEGHETQYF,TGCGCCAGCAGGGGCCCAGAGGGACATGAGACGCAGTATTTT
TRBD1,TRBV27,19,-,TRBJ1-3,CASSYRQGQGDFSGNTIYF,TGTGCCAGCAGTTACCGCCAGGGACAGGGGGATTTCTCTGGAAACACCATATATTTT
-,TRBV7-8,15,-,TRBJ1-2,CASSPREGANYGYTF,TGTGCCAGCAGCCCCCGGGAGGGGGCTAACTATGGCTACACCTTC
-,TRBV10-3,15,-,TRBJ2-7,CAISVGRDGHYEQYF,TGTGCCATCAGTGTGGGGCGGGACGGACACTACGAGCAGTACTTC
-,TRBV11-1,14,once,TRBJ2-2,CASSAPTGIGELFF,TGTGCCAGCAGCGCCCCCACAGGGATCGGGGAGCTGTTTTTT
-,TRBV6-5,15,-,TRBJ1-4,CASRDPGGLGEKLFF,TGTGCCAGCAGAGATCCGGGGGGGTTGGGAGAAAAACTGTTTTTT
TRBD2,TRBV7-9,16,few,TRBJ2-7,CASSQGGRARSYEQYF,TGTGCCAGCAGCCAGGGAGGGAGGGCCCGGTCCTACGAGCAGTACTTC
-,TRBV2,13,once,TRBJ1-2,CASGGRANYGYTF,TGTGCCTCCGGTGGGAGGGCTAACTATGGCTACACCTTC
-,TRBV7-2,15,-,TRBJ1-5,CASSLERGYNQPQHF,TGTGCCAGCAGCTTAGAAAGGGGCTACAATCAGCCCCAGCATTTT
-,TRBV7-9,13,-,TRBJ1-2,CASSWQREGGYTF,TGTGCCAGCAGCTGGCAGAGGGAAGGGGGCTACACCTTC
-,TRBV11-3,15,-,TRBJ1-3,CASSLGGSSGNTIYF,TGTGCCAGCAGCTTAGGCGGCAGTTCTGGAAACACCATATATTTT
-,TRBV19,13,-,TRBJ1-2,CASSIGGIYGYTF,TGTGCCAGTAGTATTGGGGGGATCTATGGCTACACCTTC
-,TRBV28,14,few,TRBJ1-2,CASSPAAGNYGYTF,TGTGCCAGCAGTCCAGCCGCAGGGAACTATGGCTACACCTTC
-,TRBV7-9,15,-,TRBJ2-2,CASSNVGGYTGELFF,TGTGCCAGCAGCAACGTCGGGGGTTACACCGGGGAGCTGTTTTTT
-,TRBV6-1,12,few,TRBJ2-7,CASSEAYYEQYF,TGTGCCAGCAGTGAAGCCTACTACGAGCAGTACTTC
TRBD1,TRBV19,15,-,TRBJ2-5,CASSIGSGGQETQYF,TGTGCCAGTAGTATCGGTTCAGGGGGTCAAGAGACCCAGTACTTC
-,TRBV5-1,15,-,TRBJ2-7,CASSPDSSPSYEQYF,TGCGCCAGCAGCCCGGACAGTTCCCCCTCCTACGAGCAGTACTTC
TRBD1,TRBV2,17,-,TRBJ1-3,CASSHRGLLSSGNTIYF,TGTGCCAGCAGCCACAGGGGGCTATTGAGCTCTGGAAACACCATATATTTT